Shown below are 10 T cell receptor beta chains from a single sample sequenced in a study of Ad26.COV2.S vaccination and SARS-CoV-2 variants. This sample's treatment: around 19 received Ad26.COV2.S at low or high dose, single or two shots; 5 received placebo; per-sample allocation not given. Specimens were obtained on day 63 following the first vaccine or placebo injection. TCRdb keeps only in-frame clones here, not all; method: immunoSEQ multiplex PCR. The top ten hold roughly 3.2% of the sample, which has 350,000 to 400,000 clones, 80% to 90% seen once. This specimen consisted of peripheral blood, obtained in a trial of Ad26.COV2.S vaccine versus placebo. The receptors here all came from a person aged 18 to 65 who received the Ad26.COV2.S COVID-19 vaccine or a placebo.

V is TRBV10-3 and J is TRBJ1-2; 7 nucleotides agree with TRBD1. The CDR3 runs to 13 residues. The germline V gene encodes CDR1 ENHRY and CDR2 SYGVKD. The J segment lost 2 bases and the V segment lost 10 bases, leaving 7 bases of the junction unmatched. CDR3 in amino acids: CAKRDSANYGYTF. CDR3 nucleotide sequence: TGTGCCAAAAGGGACAGTGCCAACTATGGCTACACCTTC.

J is TRBJ2-7 and V is TRBV11-2, with a weak D call TRBD1 (6 bases). V lost 6 bases and J 4 bases, leaving 10 bases between the germline ends. CDR3 length: 12 amino acids. Germline V gene lookup returns CDR1 SGHAT and CDR2 FQNNGV. DNA of the CDR3: TGTGCCAGCAGACGGACAGTTTACGAGCAGTACTTC. Protein product: CASRRTVYEQYF.

The chain employs TRBV5-1 and TRBJ1-1; perhaps TRBD1 as D (6 bases). Trimming removed 1 base at V and 8 bases at J, with 12 bases between. The V gene's germline CDR1 is SGHRS and CDR2 YFSETQ. This CDR3 contains 13 residues. The CDR3 sequence is CASSLSGGREAFF. The CDR3 coding sequence is TGCGCCAGCAGCTTGAGCGGGGGGCGGGAAGCTTTCTTT.

V usage is TRBV4-1 and J usage is TRBJ1-1, with D maybe TRBD1 (6 bases). The length of the CDR3 is 15 residues. The germline CDR1 and CDR2 sequences are MGHRA and YSYEKL. V lost 1 base to trimming and J lost 11 bases, with 20 bases between them. CDR3 residues: CASSQVGGYRPNAFF. CDR3 nucleotide sequence: TGCGCCAGCAGCCAAGTAGGGGGGTATAGGCCCAATGCTTTCTTT.

CDR3 in amino acids: CASSLVDAESTGELFF. CDR3 nucleotides: TGTGCCAGCAGCTTAGTCGATGCAGAGTCGACCGGGGAGCTGTTTTTT. The chain uses TRBV13 and TRBJ2-2; D not certain. The V end lost 1 base, the J end lost 5 bases, and 14 bases lay between the germline ends. The CDR3 is made up of 16 amino acids. In germline, CDR1 is PRHDT, CDR2 FYEKMQ (reference sequence).

The V gene is TRBV20-1, the J gene TRBJ1-1; no clear D. Per germline, CDR1 DFQATT and CDR2 SNEGSKA (reference sequence). This CDR3 has 11 residues. V was pared by 3 bases and J by 2 bases, with 4 bases between. As DNA, the CDR3 is TGCAGTGCTAGGTTTAACACTGAAGCTTTCTTT. Its translation is CSARFNTEAFF.

This chain joins TRBV2 and TRBJ1-2; 9 bases are shared with TRBD1. This CDR3 is 11 amino acids long. From germline, CDR1 is SNHLY and CDR2 FYNNEI. The ends lost 8 bases at V and 5 bases at J; junction bases unmatched: 0. The CDR3 nucleotides are TGTGCCAGCGGGACAGGGTATGGCTACACCTTC. Translated, it gives CASGTGYGYTF. Full variable domain (rest looked up from reference TRBV2 and TRBJ1-2): EPEVTQTPSHQVTQMGQEVILRCVPISNHLYFYWYRQILGQKVEFLVSFYNNEISEKSEIFDDQFSVERPDGSNFTLKIRSTKLEDSAMYFCASGTGYGYTFGSGTRLTVV.

The J gene is TRBJ1-5, the V gene TRBV27; 9 bases fit TRBD1. J gave up 2 bases and V 7 bases, and 6 bases lay outside the gene matches. Germline CDR1 MNHEY, CDR2 SMNVEV (reference sequence). This CDR3 has 15 amino acids. Here the CDR3 reads CASILRQGGNQPQHF. The CDR3 region has the DNA TGTGCCAGCATCCTGAGACAGGGGGGCAATCAGCCCCAGCATTTT.

This clone was detected only a few times. The genes are TRBV4-1 and TRBJ1-6; D is possibly TRBD1 (5 bases). The CDR3 covers 13 residues. V was pared by 4 bases and J by 7 bases, with 8 bases between. CDR1 is MGHRA, CDR2 YSYEKL, per germline. As DNA, the CDR3 is TGCGCCAGCAGCCCCCGACAGAATTCACCCCTCCACTTT. It encodes CASSPRQNSPLHF.

The chain employs TRBV3-1 (or the pseudogene TRBV3-2) and TRBJ2-3, with D perhaps TRBD1 (6 bases). This CDR3 contains 14 residues. Trimming removed 4 bases from V and 5 bases from J, with 13 bases in between. Looked up from germline, CDR1 is LGHDT and CDR2 is YNNKEL (reference sequence). The CDR3 region has the DNA TGTGCCAGCAGCCGAGGACAGTGGGGAGATACGCAGTATTTT. It encodes CASSRGQWGDTQYF.